This TCR beta chain was sequenced in a study of cytomegalovirus exposure and HLA in healthy donors (dated by TCRdb to about 2017). Study-wide context: An earlier analysis of around 600 of the donors reported 250 to 300 Gb of sequence data and 117 million unique TCR beta sequences from roughly 180 million T cells. The T cell repertoires of 670 or so subjects were profiled by immunosequencing and related to cytomegalovirus serostatus. To study patterns of TCR occurrence, a later analysis re-analyzed previously published TCR beta repertoires from several hundred donors and added high-resolution HLA genotyping. In the later analysis, no new phenotypic data were used to find candidate immune exposures; instead, reliance was placed on TCR beta sequences and their occurrence across donors. An earlier analysis of 500 to 750 of the donors applied high-throughput TCR beta sequencing to assess whether each TCR beta V gene segment acted as functional or pseudogenic. In a later genetic analysis, genome-wide SNP genotypes for about 55% of the roughly 700 donors were used, and that subset was treated as a discovery cohort. Alongside the repertoire data, information on donor age, sex, ethnicity and CMV serostatus was compiled. Class I and class II HLA loci were covered by the typing at four-digit resolution. The number of typed donors differed by locus: roughly 629-630 for A, B, C, DRB1 and DQB1; some 500 for DQA1; 606 for DPA1; and some 430 for DPB1. To predict cytomegalovirus infection status, the study combined high-throughput TCR immunosequencing, statistical association of individual TCRs with disease status, and machine learning. About five DR-DQ haplotypes were treated as single units for association and clustering because of strong linkage in the cohort. The study was designed to test whether signatures of past pathogen exposure could be identified by cataloging public T cell receptors. On average, roughly 250,000 unique TCR beta nucleotide sequences were sequenced per donor among 350 to 400 genotyped donors of the cohort, with 15% to 20% of those sequences being non-productive. Along with the approximately 620-subject first cohort, a separate validation cohort of over a hundred different subjects was used. Among the roughly 400 genotyped donors, around 81% belonged to the genetic ancestry cluster associated with self-reported Caucasian donors. About 320 gigabases of sequencing data and roughly 90 million unique TCR sequences were included in an early release covering roughly 600 HLA-typed donors. All discovery cohort repertoires had been generated using a single sequencing platform.

CDR1 and CDR2 (MNHEY, SVGAGI) derive from the germline V gene. Including the terminal cysteine and phenylalanine, the CDR3 comprises 15 residues. Only the CDR3 portion is preserved as DNA: 45 bases, with reading frame beginning at the first base. Trimming takes 0 bases from V and 3 bases from J, and the germline ends sit 12 bases apart. Library construction relied on the immunoSEQ multiplex PCR assay. For the multiplex PCR, a mixture combining 60 forward primers for TCR Vbeta segments and 13 reverse primers for TCR Jbeta segments was used. Amplification of the CDR3 region of rearranged TCR beta genes was performed with a multiplex PCR assay on genomic DNA. On the Illumina HiSeq System, the amplified TCR beta libraries were sequenced as 87-base-pair reads. In the paper's pipeline: A later analysis counted some 80 million unique TCR beta chains across the 650 to 800 repertoires, and some 11 million of these chains were shared by at least two donors. A nearest-neighbor algorithm error-corrected the raw reads and collapsed the reads into unique sequences, merging closely related sequences to remove PCR and sequencing errors. CDR3 sequences were aligned to IMGT reference sequences to assign V, D and J gene segments. For a sequence to be retained, a match of at least six nucleotides to both a V gene segment and a J gene segment was required. A rearrangement was called productive if the CDR3 had no stop codons and remained in frame with V and J, and every other rearrangement was called non-productive. Following IMGT convention, CDR3 was defined as the stretch from the second conserved V-encoded cysteine up to the conserved J-encoded phenylalanine. The earlier analysis of roughly 590 of the donors excluded sequences that lacked an unambiguous match to a single V gene segment. An earlier analysis of 500 to 600 of the donors classified V segments as functional when productive rearrangements were above 56.7% and as segregating when the standard deviation between donors was above 5%. A statistical classification framework was built for diagnosing cytomegalovirus status from the catalog of TCR beta chain sequences. In a later analysis, V and J genes were assigned by comparing TCR nucleotide sequences against IMGT/GENE-DB human TR gene sequences. A later analysis assigned CDR3 sequences and most-parsimonious VDJ recombination scenarios with the TCRdist pipeline. A later analysis defined each TCR beta chain by its CDR3 amino acid sequence plus V-gene family, and excluded reads lacking a unique V-gene family. As a way to deal with suspected cross-contamination and a sequencing artifact, a later analysis dropped approximately 590 nucleotide sequences that were highly shared and had low generation probability. A later analysis calculated a clonal expansion index for each public chain from normalized within-repertoire ranks of inferred template counts. In a later analysis, generation probabilities were computed with a VDJ recombination model fitted to out-of-frame rearrangements, and the resulting probabilities were checked against IGoR. Hypergeometric tests were used in a later analysis to score TCR-TCR, TCR-HLA and TCR-CMV co-occurrence, with a repertoire-size bias correction applied to the TCR pairs. A later analysis estimated false discovery rates by permuting HLA or CMV assignments 20 times. A later analysis grouped co-occurring TCRs with DBSCAN, adding TCRdist sequence similarity when clustering within HLA-allele-positive subsets. For co-occurrence clustering, repertoires with fewer than 30,000 or more than 120,000 public chains were excluded, along with roughly 5 repertoires with anomalous nucleotide sharing. Imported from immuneACCESS, the table was reduced by TCRdb to in-frame sequences with V and J called. These copies leave out some clones; in studies compared against another copy, an unresolved V gene accounts for under half, and the cause of the remainder is not known. The V and J calls and clone size were taken over from that table, and D and trimming were inferred from the DNA. The sample table lists 90,000 to 150,000 clones, approximately 80% of them with a count of one. Together, the top ten hold more than 1.4% of the sample.

The cohort comprised 550 to 700 healthy bone marrow donors. At the time of sampling, every cohort member was nominally healthy, though immune exposures that went unrecorded were likely present. The donor was CMV seronegative and was included in the group of about 350 seronegative cohort members. Each donor provided a peripheral blood sample, and peripheral blood mononuclear cells were used for TCR beta sequencing. The Qiagen DNeasy Blood Extraction Kit was used to extract genomic DNA from the blood cell samples. The full study reports these points: A further reported finding was that TCR beta sequences accurately predicted the HLA-A and HLA-B alleles for most subjects in the first cohort. Because counts were too low, about 18 rarely observed V segments, including chromosome 9 orphons, were left out of the earlier analysis of 500 to 750 of the donors. A later analysis found that most CMV-associated TCR beta chains appeared HLA-restricted, with HLA associations seemingly driven largely by CMV exposure. Compared with the 666-donor mean, donors in an Asian-associated ancestry cluster had fewer N-insertions in productive TCRs, according to a later genetic analysis. Because HLA typing was missing for some donors at each locus, association tests included only the typed subset. Linkage disequilibrium might explain the correlated functional status among segregating V segments, but an unknown experimental factor could not be ruled out. In a later analysis, some 18,000 TCR beta sequences were associated with specific HLA alleles at a false discovery rate of 0.05. In a later analysis, the rate of TCR association differed among HLA loci, with DRB1 alleles having the most associated TCRs and HLA-C alleles having the fewest. When HLA alleles, especially DR and DQ, strongly co-occurred, attributing TCR associations to individual alleles was difficult. The sequencing pipeline was judged likely to have produced a cluster of highly shared sequence variants as a technical artifact. The 87-base-pair reads could not distinguish some IMGT-functional V segments, including TRBV6-2 and TRBV6-3, so those segments were excluded. An earlier analysis of around 540 of the donors showed that most TCR beta V segments appeared in productive rearrangements either about 87% or about 30% of the time, which broadly matched IMGT annotations. Across donors, most TCR sequences were observed very rarely, whereas some public TCRs were present in many individuals. The presence/absence analyses assumed that sequencing depth was roughly uniform across donors, and that assumption may not be true. This cohort had only TCR beta chains sequenced, and the lack of alpha or paired-chain data limited which features could be detected. The only immune exposure information available for the cohort was CMV serostatus. The authors suggested that the approach could potentially be extended to other disease states and immunological phenotypes. In a later analysis, HLA-associated TCR beta chains were found to be more clonally expanded and to have lower generation probabilities than equally common non-associated chains. In vitro tests confirmed that a few of the cytomegalovirus-associated TCR beta chains recognize cytomegalovirus antigens. A later genetic analysis associated a missense DCLRE1C variant with V-gene and J-gene trimming of TCR beta chains, and an independent cohort replicated the association. According to a later analysis, parvovirus B19, influenza, CMV and Epstein-Barr virus appeared linked to several top co-occurrence clusters. The study listed 150 to 200 TCR beta chains as associated with cytomegalovirus. The classifier was reported to diagnose cytomegalovirus status with high specificity and sensitivity in both the original and validation cohorts.

On this clone itself: Its recognized antigen is unknown. No much larger clone exists at a distance of one base, and base qualities are not known.

The sequence is built from TRBV6-5 and TRBJ2-7; the D gene cannot be resolved reliably. The clonotype was recovered from a woman between 18 and 29 years old in good health and CMV-seronegative. The sample taken for sequencing was PBMCs. The nucleotide sequence reads as follows: TGTGCCAGCAGTTACTCGGCACGAGGCAGCTACGAGCAGTACTTC. This encodes CASSYSARGSYEQYF.